Listed below are T cell receptor beta chains from one sample, sequenced in a study of blood T cell repertoires in COVID-19. Sequencing was performed with immunoSEQ multiplex PCR; in TCRdb, only in-frame clones are kept and a portion is missing. The sample holds 200,000 to 300,000 clones; 86% are singletons and the top ten take about 1.7%. Sample: PBMCs or T cells enriched from blood (not recorded which). The receptors were gathered from a man aged 35 to 55 who had recovered from COVID-19. Both conserved end residues are part of each CDR3. The D gene is left open where the match is weak. Some rows have no size entry. The others give once, few or many, or a class for an expanded clone.

j_call v_call clone_size d_call cdr3_length cdr3_nt cdr3_aa
TRBJ1-6 TRBV13 few NA 16 TGTGCCAGCAGACTCGACAGAGTTTCCTATAATTCACCCCTCCACTTT CASRLDRVSYNSPLHF
TRBJ2-5 TRBV2 NA TRBD1 15 TGTGCCAGCAATTTAGGGACAGGGCTACAAGAGACCCAGTACTTC CASNLGTGLQETQYF
TRBJ2-5 TRBV7-8 NA NA 15 TGTGCCAGCAGCGCCGTTAACAGCGGACAAGAGACCCAGTACTTC CASSAVNSGQETQYF
TRBJ2-7 TRBV27 NA TRBD1 13 TGTGCCAGCGGACGACAGGGGGCACACGAGCAGTACTTC CASGRQGAHEQYF
TRBJ2-7 TRBV7-9 NA TRBD1 15 TGTGCCAGCAACTTAGGTTACAGGGGTACCTACGAGCAGTACTTC CASNLGYRGTYEQYF
TRBJ1-1 TRBV9 NA NA 13 TGTGCCAGCAGCCCCCGGGACTTAACTGAAGCTTTCTTT CASSPRDLTEAFF
TRBJ2-1 TRBV29-1 once TRBD2 17 TGCAGCGCGCTGGGACTAGCGGGCGGGGGCTCCTACAATGAGCAGTTCTTC CSALGLAGGGSYNEQFF
TRBJ2-3 TRBV4-1 NA TRBD2 16 TGCGCCAGCAGCCAAGGAGCGGGGGGGGCGACAGATACGCAGTATTTT CASSQGAGGATDTQYF
TRBJ1-5 TRBV6-2/TRBV6-3 NA NA 12 TGTGCCAGCAGTTACCTTTATCAGCCCCAGCATTTT CASSYLYQPQHF
TRBJ1-3 TRBV9 NA NA 16 TGTGCCAGCAGCGTAAACCCGCCTAGCTCTGGAAACACCATATATTTT CASSVNPPSSGNTIYF
TRBJ1-4 TRBV10-1 NA NA 16 TGCGCCAGCAGTGAGTCCTTAACAGGGAAGGGGGAAAAACTGTTTTTT CASSESLTGKGEKLFF
TRBJ1-5 TRBV7-9 NA NA 13 TGTGCCAGCAGCTTCAATAGCAATCAGCCCCAGCATTTT CASSFNSNQPQHF
TRBJ1-1 TRBV25-1 NA NA 11 TGTGCCAGCAGTTTGGGAGCGGCAGCTTTCTTT CASSLGAAAFF
TRBJ2-1 TRBV5-1 NA TRBD1 16 TGCGCCAGCAGCTTCTCCGGGACAGGGGGCGGAGATGAGCAGTTCTTC CASSFSGTGGGDEQFF
TRBJ2-3 TRBV6-5 NA TRBD2 15 TGTGCCAGCAGTAACCTAGCGGGGGGCGTGGATACGCAGTATTTT CASSNLAGGVDTQYF
TRBJ2-5 TRBV18 NA TRBD2 15 TGTGCCAGCTCAGAGACTAGCGGGATCGAGGAGACCCAGTACTTC CASSETSGIEETQYF
TRBJ1-4 TRBV18 NA NA 17 TGTGCCAGCTCACCCTACCGGGGGGCTCAGACTAATGAAAAACTGTTTTTT CASSPYRGAQTNEKLFF
TRBJ2-5 TRBV5-1 NA TRBD1 15 TGCGCCAGCAGCTCCTCCGGGACAGGCGGGGAGACCCAGTACTTC CASSSSGTGGETQYF
TRBJ1-1 TRBV5-4 NA TRBD1 16 TGTGCCAGCAGCTTACAAATTTCCCCGGACAGGGGTGAAGCTTTCTTT CASSLQISPDRGEAFF
TRBJ2-5 TRBV29-1 once TRBD2 12 TGCAGCGTCCGGGGGGGCCGAGAGACCCAGTACTTC CSVRGGRETQYF
TRBJ2-5 TRBV5-1 NA NA 12 TGCGCCAGCAGCTTGGGCGAAGAGACCCAGTACTTC CASSLGEETQYF
TRBJ2-3 TRBV6-2/TRBV6-3 once TRBD1 17 TGTGCCAGCAGTTACTCGGGACAGCCGGAAAGCACAGATACGCAGTATTTT CASSYSGQPESTDTQYF
TRBJ1-5 TRBV29-1 once TRBD1 15 TGCAGCGTCGCAGACCGGGACAGTAACAATCAGCCCCAGCATTTT CSVADRDSNNQPQHF
TRBJ2-1 TRBV20-1 NA TRBD2 13 TGCAGTGCTGGTGGGCTAGCGGGAAATGAGCAGTTCTTC CSAGGLAGNEQFF
TRBJ2-5 TRBV5-1 NA TRBD2 17 TGCGCCAGCAGCTTGGGCGGGAGCGGGGGGGCCGGAGAGACCCAGTACTTC CASSLGGSGGAGETQYF
TRBJ2-5 TRBV6-6 NA TRBD2 14 TGTGCCAGCAGTTACGGCACCGGGAGGGAGACCCAGTACTTC CASSYGTGRETQYF
TRBJ1-5 TRBV9 NA NA 14 TGTGCCAGCAGCGTAGGGACATCGGGTTCGCCCCAGCATTTT CASSVGTSGSPQHF
TRBJ2-1 TRBV30 NA NA 13 TGTGCCTGGAGTGACAGTCCCTACAATGAGCAGTTCTTC CAWSDSPYNEQFF
TRBJ2-6 TRBV2 NA TRBD2 17 TGTGCCAGCAGTGAGGCGGGAGGCCTCTCTGGGGCCAACGTCCTGACTTTC CASSEAGGLSGANVLTF
TRBJ2-1 TRBV14 NA NA 15 TGTGCCAGCAGCCAACTCGCGGAGTCCTACAATGAGCAGTTCTTC CASSQLAESYNEQFF
TRBJ2-6 TRBV3-1/TRBV3-2 once TRBD1 19 TGTGCCAGCGAACAACAGGGGTGGGGACCTAGCTCTGGGGCCAACGTCCTGACTTTC CASEQQGWGPSSGANVLTF
TRBJ1-2 TRBV30 NA NA 15 TGTGCCTGGACACCAGTTACCCGACTCGGCTATGGCTACACCTTC CAWTPVTRLGYGYTF
TRBJ1-3 TRBV6-6 NA TRBD1 16 TGTGCCAGCAGTCGAACGGGACAGGGAGCTGGAAACACCATATATTTT CASSRTGQGAGNTIYF
TRBJ2-1 TRBV30 NA NA 12 TGTGCCTGGTGGCAGGGTGGAAATGAGCAGTTCTTC CAWWQGGNEQFF
TRBJ2-3 TRBV5-1 NA TRBD2 15 TGCGCCAGCGTCCTAGCGGCGGGCGGCACAGATACGCAGTATTTT CASVLAAGGTDTQYF
TRBJ2-1 TRBV10-3 few NA 14 TGTGCCATCAGTGACATCCGCCACAGAAATGAGCAGTTCTTC CAISDIRHRNEQFF
TRBJ1-1 TRBV2 NA NA 15 TGTGCCAGCAGTGAATTCGGCAGGGTTGACACTGAAGCTTTCTTT CASSEFGRVDTEAFF
TRBJ2-7 TRBV5-1 once TRBD1 18 TGCGCCAGCAGCTCGGAACAGGGGAGCCTCGGAAGTCGGGGCGAGCAGTACTTC CASSSEQGSLGSRGEQYF
TRBJ1-2 TRBV24-1 NA NA 11 TGTGCCACCAATGGCGGCTATGGCTACACCTTC CATNGGYGYTF
TRBJ2-2 TRBV3-1/TRBV3-2 few NA 12 TGTGCCAGCAGCCAATACTCCGGGGAGCTGTTTTTT CASSQYSGELFF
TRBJ1-6 TRBV18 NA TRBD1 16 TGTGCCAGCTCACCTACTATGGGGACAGGGACTTCACCCCTCCACTTT CASSPTMGTGTSPLHF
TRBJ1-4 TRBV5-8 NA NA 18 TGTGCCAGCACCTCGGGAGGCAGGGCCCATGCAACTAATGAAAAACTGTTTTTT CASTSGGRAHATNEKLFF
TRBJ2-1 TRBV6-4 NA TRBD2 15 TGTGCCAGCAGCTCCCGGGCGGGGGAAAACGACGAGCAGTTCTTC CASSSRAGENDEQFF
TRBJ1-1 TRBV7-8 NA NA 14 TGTGCCAGCAGCATTAGCCTGATGAACACTGAAGCTTTCTTT CASSISLMNTEAFF
TRBJ2-2 TRBV7-8 NA NA 16 TGTGCCAGCAGCTTCAGACTAGTAATAGGCACCGGGGAGCTGTTTTTT CASSFRLVIGTGELFF
TRBJ2-3 TRBV28 once TRBD1 15 TGTGCCAGCAGTCTGGGACAGCTAAGCACAGATACGCAGTATTTT CASSLGQLSTDTQYF
TRBJ2-5 TRBV10-3 few TRBD1 13 TGTGCCACCGGGACAGGGGGCGGCGAGACCCAGTACTTC CATGTGGGETQYF
TRBJ1-1 TRBV3-1/TRBV3-2 NA NA 14 TGTGCCAGCAGCCCAGGGAATATGAACACTGAAGCTTTCTTT CASSPGNMNTEAFF
TRBJ2-3 TRBV27 few TRBD2 15 TGTGCCAGCAGTTTCGTAGGGACTAGCGATAATACGCAGTATTTT CASSFVGTSDNTQYF
TRBJ2-7 TRBV19 NA NA 16 TGTGCCAGTAGTATAGGGGGGCCTCGGGAAGTGTACGAGCAGTACTTC CASSIGGPREVYEQYF
TRBJ2-5 TRBV19 NA NA 13 TGTGCCAGTAGTATGGCCACGAGGGAGACCCAGTACTTC CASSMATRETQYF
TRBJ2-7 TRBV2 NA TRBD2 14 TGTGCCAGCAGCCGACTAGCGGGAGTCGACGAGCAGTACTTC CASSRLAGVDEQYF
TRBJ1-6 TRBV11-1 few NA 15 TGTGCCAGCAGCTTAGCGGTAAGGGGTGGTTCACCCCTCCACTTT CASSLAVRGGSPLHF
TRBJ2-3 TRBV9 NA TRBD2 16 TGTGCCAGCAGCACCGGACTAGCGGGGCACACAGATACGCAGTATTTT CASSTGLAGHTDTQYF